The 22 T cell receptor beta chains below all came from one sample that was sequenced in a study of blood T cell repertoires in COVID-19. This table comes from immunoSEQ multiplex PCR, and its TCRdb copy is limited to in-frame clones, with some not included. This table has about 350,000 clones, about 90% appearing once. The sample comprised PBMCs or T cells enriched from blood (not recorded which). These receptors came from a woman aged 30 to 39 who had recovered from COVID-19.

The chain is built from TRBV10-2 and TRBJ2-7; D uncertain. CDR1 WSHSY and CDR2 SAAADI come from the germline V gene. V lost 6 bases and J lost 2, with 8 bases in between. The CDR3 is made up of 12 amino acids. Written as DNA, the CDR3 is TGCGCCAGCAGACCAGATACCTACGAGCAGTACTTC. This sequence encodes CASRPDTYEQYF.

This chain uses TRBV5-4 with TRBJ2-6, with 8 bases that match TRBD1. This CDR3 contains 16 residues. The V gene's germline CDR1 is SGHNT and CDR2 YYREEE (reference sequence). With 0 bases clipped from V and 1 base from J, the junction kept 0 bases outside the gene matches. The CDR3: CASSLDRGSGANVLTF. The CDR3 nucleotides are TGTGCCAGCAGCTTGGACAGGGGGTCTGGGGCCAACGTCCTGACTTTC.

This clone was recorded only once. CDR3 sequence reads: CASSWRGQGAEGYGYTF. For the CDR3, the DNA is TGTGCCAGCAGCTGGCGGGGACAGGGGGCAGAGGGCTATGGCTACACCTTC. V usage is TRBV5-5 and J usage is TRBJ1-2; 12 nucleotides agree with TRBD1. V trimming: 3 bases; J trimming: 4 bases; junction bases outside the gene matches: 10. This CDR3 has 17 residues. CDR1 is SGHKS, CDR2 YYEKEE, per germline (reference sequence). Drawing the rest from reference TRBV5-5 and TRBJ1-2, the complete variable domain is DAGVTQSPTHLIKTRGQQVTLRCSPISGHKSVSWYQQVLGQGPQFIFQYYEKEERGRGNFPDRFSARQFPNYSSELNVNALLLGDSALYLCASSWRGQGAEGYGYTFGSGTRLTVV.

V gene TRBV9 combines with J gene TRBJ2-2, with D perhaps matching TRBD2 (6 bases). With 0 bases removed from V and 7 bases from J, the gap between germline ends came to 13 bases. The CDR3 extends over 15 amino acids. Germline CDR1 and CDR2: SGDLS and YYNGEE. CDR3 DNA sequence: TGTGCCAGCAGCGTAGCTGGAGGGGATATCGGGGAGCTGTTTTTT. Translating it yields CASSVAGGDIGELFF.

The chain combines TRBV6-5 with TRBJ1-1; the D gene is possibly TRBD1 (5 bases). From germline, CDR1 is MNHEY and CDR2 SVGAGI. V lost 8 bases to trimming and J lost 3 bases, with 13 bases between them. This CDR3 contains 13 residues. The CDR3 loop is CASAEGTYTEAFF. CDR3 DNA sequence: TGTGCCAGCGCGGAGGGGACTTACACTGAAGCTTTCTTT.

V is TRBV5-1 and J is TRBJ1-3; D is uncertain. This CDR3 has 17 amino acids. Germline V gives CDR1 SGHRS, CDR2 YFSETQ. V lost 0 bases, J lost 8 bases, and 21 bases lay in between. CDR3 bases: TGCGCCAGCAGCTTGGAGGGAGTAATTTCCCCTCTAGACACCATATATTTT. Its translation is CASSLEGVISPLDTIYF.

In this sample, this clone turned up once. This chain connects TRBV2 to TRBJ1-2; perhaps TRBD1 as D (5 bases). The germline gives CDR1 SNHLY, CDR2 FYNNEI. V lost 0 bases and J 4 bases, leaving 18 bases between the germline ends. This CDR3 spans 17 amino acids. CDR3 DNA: TGTGCCAGCAGTGAAGCTAGGCAGGCCCTCGGGGGCTATGGCTACACCTTC. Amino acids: CASSEARQALGGYGYTF. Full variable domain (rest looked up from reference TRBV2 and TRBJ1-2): EPEVTQTPSHQVTQMGQEVILRCVPISNHLYFYWYRQILGQKVEFLVSFYNNEISEKSEIFDDQFSVERPDGSNFTLKIRSTKLEDSAMYFCASSEARQALGGYGYTFGSGTRLTVV.

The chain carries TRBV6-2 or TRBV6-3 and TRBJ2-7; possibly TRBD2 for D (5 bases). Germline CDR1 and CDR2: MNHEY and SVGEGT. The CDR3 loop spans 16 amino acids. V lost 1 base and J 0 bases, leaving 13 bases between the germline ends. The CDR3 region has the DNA TGTGCCAGCAGTTACTTTAGGGCCGGGGTCTCCTACGAGCAGTACTTC. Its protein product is CASSYFRAGVSYEQYF.

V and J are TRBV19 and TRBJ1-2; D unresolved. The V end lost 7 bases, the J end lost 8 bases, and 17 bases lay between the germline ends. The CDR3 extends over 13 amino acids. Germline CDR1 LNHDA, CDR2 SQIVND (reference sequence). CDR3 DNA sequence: TGTGCCAGTACCTCGGACTGGGCGGGAGGCTACACCTTC. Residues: CASTSDWAGGYTF.

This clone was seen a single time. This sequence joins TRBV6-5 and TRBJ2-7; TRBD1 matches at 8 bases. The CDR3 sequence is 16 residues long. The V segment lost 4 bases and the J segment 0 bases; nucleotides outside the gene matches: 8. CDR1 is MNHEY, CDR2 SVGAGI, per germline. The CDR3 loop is CASSLRQGYDSYEQYF. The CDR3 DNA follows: TGTGCCAGCAGTTTAAGACAGGGGTACGACTCCTACGAGCAGTACTTC.

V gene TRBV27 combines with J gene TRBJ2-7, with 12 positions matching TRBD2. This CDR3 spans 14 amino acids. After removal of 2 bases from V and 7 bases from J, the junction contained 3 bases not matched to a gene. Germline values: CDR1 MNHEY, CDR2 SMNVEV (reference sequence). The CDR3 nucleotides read TGTGCCAGCAGTTTAACTAGCGGGGGGAAGGAGCAGTACTTC. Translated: CASSLTSGGKEQYF.

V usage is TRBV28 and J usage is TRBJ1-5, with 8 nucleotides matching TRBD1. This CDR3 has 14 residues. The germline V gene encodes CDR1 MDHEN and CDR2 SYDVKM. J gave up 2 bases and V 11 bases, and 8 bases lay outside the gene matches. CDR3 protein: CAGTGGGGNQPQHF. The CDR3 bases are TGTGCCGGTACAGGGGGAGGAGGCAATCAGCCCCAGCATTTT.

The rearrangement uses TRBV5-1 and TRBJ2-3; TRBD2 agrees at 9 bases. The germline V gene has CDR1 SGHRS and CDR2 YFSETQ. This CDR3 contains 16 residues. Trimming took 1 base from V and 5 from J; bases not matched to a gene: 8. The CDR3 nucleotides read TGCGCCAGCAGCTTGTTCGGCGGGGGGGCCGGAGATACGCAGTATTTT. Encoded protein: CASSLFGGGAGDTQYF.

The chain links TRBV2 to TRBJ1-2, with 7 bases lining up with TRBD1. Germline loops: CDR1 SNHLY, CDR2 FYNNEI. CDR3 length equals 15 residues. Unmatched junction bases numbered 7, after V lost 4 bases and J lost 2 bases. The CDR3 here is CASSATGSSNYGYTF. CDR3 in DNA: TGTGCCAGCAGTGCGACAGGGTCGTCCAACTATGGCTACACCTTC.

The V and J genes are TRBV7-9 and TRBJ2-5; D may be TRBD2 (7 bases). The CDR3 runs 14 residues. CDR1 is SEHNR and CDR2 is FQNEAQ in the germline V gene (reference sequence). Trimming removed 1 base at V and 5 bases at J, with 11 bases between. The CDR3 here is CASSLVAGAETQYF. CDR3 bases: TGTGCCAGCAGCTTAGTGGCGGGGGCGGAGACCCAGTACTTC.

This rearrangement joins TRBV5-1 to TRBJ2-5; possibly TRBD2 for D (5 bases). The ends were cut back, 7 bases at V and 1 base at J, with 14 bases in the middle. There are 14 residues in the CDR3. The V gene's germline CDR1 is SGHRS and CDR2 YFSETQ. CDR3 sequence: CASRYSVLQETQYF. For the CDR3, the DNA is TGCGCCAGCCGGTATAGCGTACTCCAAGAGACCCAGTACTTC.

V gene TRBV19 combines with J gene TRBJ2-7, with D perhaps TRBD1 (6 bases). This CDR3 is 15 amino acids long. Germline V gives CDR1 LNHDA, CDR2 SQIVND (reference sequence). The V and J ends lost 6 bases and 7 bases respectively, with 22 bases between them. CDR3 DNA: TGTGCCAGTAGCACCAACCGGGACACCCAGATGGAGCAGTACTTC. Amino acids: CASSTNRDTQMEQYF. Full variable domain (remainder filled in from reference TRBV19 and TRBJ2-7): DGGITQSPKYLFRKEGQNVTLSCEQNLNHDAMYWYRQDPGQGLRLIYYSQIVNDFQKGDIAEGYSVSREKKESFPLTVTSAQKNPTAFYLCASSTNRDTQMEQYFGPGTRLTVT.

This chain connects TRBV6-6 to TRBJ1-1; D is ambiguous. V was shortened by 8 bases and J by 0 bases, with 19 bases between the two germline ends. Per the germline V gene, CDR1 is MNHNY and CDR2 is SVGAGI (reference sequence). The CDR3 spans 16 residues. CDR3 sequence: CASGLGGSGLNTEAFF. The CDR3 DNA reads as TGTGCCAGCGGTCTAGGTGGTTCGGGTTTGAACACTGAAGCTTTCTTT.

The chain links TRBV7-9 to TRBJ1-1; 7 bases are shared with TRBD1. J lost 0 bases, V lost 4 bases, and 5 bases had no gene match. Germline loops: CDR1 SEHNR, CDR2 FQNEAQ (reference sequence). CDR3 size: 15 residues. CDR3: CASSSGQDMNTEAFF. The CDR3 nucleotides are TGTGCCAGCAGCTCAGGACAGGATATGAACACTGAAGCTTTCTTT.

The CDR3 is CSVVLQDSQGYTF. CDR3 DNA: TGCAGCGTTGTGCTCCAGGACAGCCAAGGCTACACCTTC. The rearrangement links TRBV29-1 to TRBJ1-2, with D maybe TRBD1 (6 bases). In germline, CDR1 is SQVTM, CDR2 ANQGSEA. The CDR3 spans 13 residues. Trimming cost V 4 bases and J 8 bases, with 17 bases left between them.

The CDR3 nucleotides read TGCAGCGCTTCAACAGGGGGCCACAACACTGAAGCTTTCTTT. This sequence encodes CSASTGGHNTEAFF. V and J are TRBV29-1 and TRBJ1-1; 9 nucleotides match TRBD1. The CDR3 contains 14 residues. Germline V gives CDR1 SQVTM, CDR2 ANQGSEA. J gave up 2 bases and V 7 bases, and 8 bases lay outside the gene matches.

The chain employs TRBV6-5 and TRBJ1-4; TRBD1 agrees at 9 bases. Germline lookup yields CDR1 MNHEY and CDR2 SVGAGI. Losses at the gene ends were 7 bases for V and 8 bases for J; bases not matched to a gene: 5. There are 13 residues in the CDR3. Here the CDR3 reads CASNRGQGEKLFF. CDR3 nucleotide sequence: TGTGCCAGCAACAGGGGGCAGGGAGAAAAACTGTTTTTT.